Listed below are T cell receptor beta chains from one sample, sequenced in a study of a mutant IDH1 vaccine in newly diagnosed glioma. Sequencing was performed with immunoSEQ multiplex PCR; in TCRdb, only in-frame clones are kept and a portion is missing. The repertoire holds approximately 30,000 clones, with about four fifths as singletons. What these receptors recognize is not known. The sequenced sample was PBMCs, obtained from a glioma patient whose treatment included an IDH1 peptide vaccine. These receptors came from a woman in her 30s with glioma. Both conserved end residues are part of each CDR3. Each record gives: clone size, J gene, V gene, D gene, CDR3 length, CDR3 protein, CDR3 DNA. The D gene is left open where the match is weak. The size entry is marked missing in some rows and otherwise reads once, few, many or a size class.

>NA|TRBJ2-4|TRBV6-5|TRBD2|15
CASSPLAGGKNIQYF
TGTGCCAGCAGTCCTCTAGCGGGGGGCAAAAACATTCAGTACTTC
>NA|TRBJ1-2|TRBV19|TRBD1|14
CASSFGTADYGYTF
TGTGCCAGTAGTTTCGGGACAGCGGACTATGGCTACACCTTC
>NA|TRBJ1-2|TRBV19|NA|11
CASRRGVGYTF
TGTGCCAGTAGGCGGGGGGTTGGCTACACCTTC
>NA|TRBJ2-5|TRBV1|NA|16
CTSSFRGGGSQETQYF
TGCACCAGCAGCTTTCGGGGCGGGGGGTCCCAAGAGACCCAGTACTTC
>once|TRBJ2-5|TRBV13|NA|14
CASSLGARAETQYF
TGTGCCAGCAGCTTAGGAGCTCGAGCAGAGACCCAGTACTTC
>few|TRBJ1-4|TRBV6-9|TRBD1|16
CASSYPPGTGSEKLFF
TGTGCCAGCAGTTATCCCCCCGGGACAGGGAGTGAAAAACTGTTTTTT
>NA|TRBJ1-1|TRBV5-4|NA|15
CASSPARGEGTEAFF
TGTGCCAGCAGCCCCGCCCGGGGGGAGGGCACTGAAGCTTTCTTT
>NA|TRBJ1-1|TRBV6-1|NA|14
CASSEATVNTEAFF
TGTGCCAGCAGTGAGGCGACAGTGAACACTGAAGCTTTCTTT
>NA|TRBJ2-1|TRBV19|TRBD2|14
CASKPSGGVNEQFF
TGTGCCAGTAAGCCTAGCGGGGGGGTCAATGAGCAGTTCTTC
>NA|TRBJ2-3|TRBV5-1|NA|16
CASSLEGGFVTDTQYF
TGCGCCAGCAGCTTGGAGGGGGGGTTTGTCACAGATACGCAGTATTTT
>NA|TRBJ1-1|TRBV5-1|NA|15
CASSAFDRHLVGGFF
TGCGCCAGCAGCGCTTTCGACCGACACCTTGTCGGGGGTTTCTTT
>NA|TRBJ2-7|TRBV19|TRBD2|12
CASSAGAYEQYF
TGTGCCAGTAGCGCGGGAGCCTACGAGCAGTACTTC
>NA|TRBJ2-3|TRBV13|TRBD1|18
CASSGTLGQGLSTDTQYF
TGTGCCAGCAGCGGTACCTTGGGACAGGGGCTTAGCACAGATACGCAGTATTTT
>NA|TRBJ1-4|TRBV19|NA|15
CASSILAGANEKLFF
TGTGCCAGTAGTATTTTGGCAGGGGCTAATGAAAAACTGTTTTTT
>NA|TRBJ2-6|TRBV5-8|TRBD2|19
CASRGRTSGRDSGANVLTF
TGTGCCAGCAGGGGCCGGACTAGCGGGAGGGACTCTGGGGCCAACGTCCTGACTTTC
>NA|TRBJ2-1|TRBV5-6|TRBD1|18
CASSLVGDRGSSYNEQFF
TGTGCCAGCAGCCTGGTGGGGGACAGGGGAAGCTCCTACAATGAGCAGTTCTTC
>NA|TRBJ2-7|TRBV5-4|NA|15
CASSYRDQSSYEQYF
TGTGCCAGCAGCTACCGGGACCAAAGCTCCTACGAGCAGTACTTC
>NA|TRBJ1-1|TRBV27|NA|15
CASSLQGRTNTEAFF
TGTGCCAGCAGTTTGCAGGGGCGGACGAACACTGAAGCTTTCTTT
>NA|TRBJ1-1|TRBV7-8|NA|14
CASSLVGGNTEAFF
TGTGCCAGCAGCTTAGTAGGTGGGAACACTGAAGCTTTCTTT
>NA|TRBJ1-1|TRBV25-1|TRBD1|15
CASRAGTGPATEAFF
TGTGCCAGCAGAGCCGGGACAGGGCCGGCCACTGAAGCTTTCTTT
>NA|TRBJ1-2|TRBV6-5|TRBD1|14
CASRGTGGYYGYTF
TGTGCCAGCAGAGGGACAGGGGGTTACTATGGCTACACCTTC
>NA|TRBJ1-2|TRBV4-1|TRBD1|17
CASSQVQGGQGGYGYTF
TGCGCCAGCAGCCAAGTTCAAGGGGGACAGGGAGGCTATGGCTACACCTTC
>NA|TRBJ1-2|TRBV5-1|NA|16
CASSLDYLGSGHGYTF
TGCGCCAGCAGCTTGGATTACCTGGGGTCGGGGCATGGCTACACCTTC
>many|TRBJ2-7|TRBV7-8|NA|11
CASSTGSEQYF
TGTGCCAGCAGCACAGGGAGTGAGCAGTACTTC
>NA|TRBJ1-1|TRBV7-9|TRBD1|14
CASSLETGLAEAFF
TGTGCCAGCAGTTTAGAGACAGGGCTGGCGGAGGCTTTCTTT
>NA|TRBJ2-5|TRBV19|TRBD2|17
CASSMMGLAGGSGTQYF
TGTGCCAGTAGTATGATGGGACTAGCGGGGGGTTCAGGGACCCAGTACTTC
>NA|TRBJ2-2|TRBV4-2|NA|16
CASSQEGPGMAGELFF
TGTGCCAGCAGCCAAGAAGGACCCGGAATGGCCGGGGAGCTGTTTTTT
>NA|TRBJ2-3|TRBV6-4|NA|13
CASSERVTDTQYF
TGTGCCAGCAGTGAGCGGGTCACAGATACGCAGTATTTT
>NA|TRBJ2-2|TRBV2|NA|15
CASSGSQLATGELFF
TGTGCCAGCAGTGGGAGTCAACTGGCCACCGGGGAGCTGTTTTTT
>NA|TRBJ2-3|TRBV6-5|NA|14
CASSYSLHKDTQYF
TGTGCCAGCAGTTACTCCCTGCACAAAGATACGCAGTATTTT